The TCR beta chain under discussion was sequenced for a study of low-dose radiotherapy and immunotherapy resistance in tumors. The overall study: Ipilimumab 1 mg/kg every six weeks, together with nivolumab 240 mg every two weeks, was given intravenously to patients. With cycle 1 day 1 as the start, patients took oral aspirin 300 mg daily for four cycles.

cDNA synthesis used a TRAV/TRBV-specific primer set for both chains. A constant-region primer paired with the V-primer adapter amplified TCRs over about 19 PCR cycles. mRNA, after isolation, was amplified by in vitro transcription. TCRdb redid the calling of the reads with MiXCR, one entry per CDR3 protein. The sample includes approximately 45,000 distinct CDR3 sequences, about 25% seen only once; the top ten take 9.5% to 13%. Germline lookup yields CDR1 KGHSH and CDR2 LQKENI. The V end lost 11 bases, the J end lost 1 base, and 13 bases lay between the germline ends. The CDR3 spans 13 residues. This clonotype showed up many times. The time point is: after trial treatment. Treatment defined: LDRT plus nivolumab, ipilimumab, low-dose cyclophosphamide and aspirin (RACIN trial).

The chain joins TRBV18 to TRBJ2-3; weak D call: TRBD2 (6 bases). The sequence was obtained from a male donor with prostate cancer. The sequencing here drew on PBMCs, taken after low-dose radiotherapy plus immunotherapy. The CDR3 DNA follows: TGTGCCGCCAGGGCTAGCGGCACAGATACGCAGTATTTT. It encodes CAARASGTDTQYF.